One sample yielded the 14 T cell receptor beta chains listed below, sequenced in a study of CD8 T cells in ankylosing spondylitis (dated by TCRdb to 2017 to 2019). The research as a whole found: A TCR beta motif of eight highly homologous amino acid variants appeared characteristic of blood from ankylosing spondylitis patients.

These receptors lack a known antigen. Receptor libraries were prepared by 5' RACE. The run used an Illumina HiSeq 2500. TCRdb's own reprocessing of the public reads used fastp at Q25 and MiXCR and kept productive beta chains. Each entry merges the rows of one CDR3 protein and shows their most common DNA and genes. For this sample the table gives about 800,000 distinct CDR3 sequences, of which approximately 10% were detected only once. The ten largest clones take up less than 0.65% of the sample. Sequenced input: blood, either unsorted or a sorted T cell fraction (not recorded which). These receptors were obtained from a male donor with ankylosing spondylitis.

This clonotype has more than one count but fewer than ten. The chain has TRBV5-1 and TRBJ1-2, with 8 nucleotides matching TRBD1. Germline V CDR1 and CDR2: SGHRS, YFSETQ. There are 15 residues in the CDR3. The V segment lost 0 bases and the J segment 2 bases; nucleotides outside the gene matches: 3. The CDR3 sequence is CASSLGTGNNYGYTF. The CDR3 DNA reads TGCGCCAGCAGCTTGGGGACAGGGAACAACTATGGCTACACCTTC.

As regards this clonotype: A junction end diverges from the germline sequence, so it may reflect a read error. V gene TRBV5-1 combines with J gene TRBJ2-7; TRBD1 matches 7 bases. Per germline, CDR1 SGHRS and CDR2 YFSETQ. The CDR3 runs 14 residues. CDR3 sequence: CTSSPGDRSYEQYF. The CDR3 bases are TGCACCAGCAGCCCAGGGGACAGATCCTACGAGCAGTACTTC.

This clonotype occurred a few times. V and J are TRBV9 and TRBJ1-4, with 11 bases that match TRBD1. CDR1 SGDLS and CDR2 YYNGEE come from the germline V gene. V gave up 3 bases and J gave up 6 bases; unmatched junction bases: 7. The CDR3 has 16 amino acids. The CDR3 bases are TGTGCCAGCAGCGCCGGGACAGGGGGAGGAGATGAAAAACTGTTTTTT. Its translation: CASSAGTGGGDEKLFF.

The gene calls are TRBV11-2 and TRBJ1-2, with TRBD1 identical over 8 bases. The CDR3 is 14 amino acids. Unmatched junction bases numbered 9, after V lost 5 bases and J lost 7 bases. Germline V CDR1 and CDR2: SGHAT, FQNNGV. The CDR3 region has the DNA TGTGCCAGCAGCGCGACCAGGGGGCTTGTTGGCTACACCTTC. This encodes CASSATRGLVGYTF.

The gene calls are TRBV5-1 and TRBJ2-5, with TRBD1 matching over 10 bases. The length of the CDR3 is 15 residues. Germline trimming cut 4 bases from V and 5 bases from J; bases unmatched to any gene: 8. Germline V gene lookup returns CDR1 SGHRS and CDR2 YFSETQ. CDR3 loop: CASSVGGTGAETQYF. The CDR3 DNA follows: TGCGCCAGCAGCGTGGGGGGGACAGGGGCCGAGACCCAGTACTTC.

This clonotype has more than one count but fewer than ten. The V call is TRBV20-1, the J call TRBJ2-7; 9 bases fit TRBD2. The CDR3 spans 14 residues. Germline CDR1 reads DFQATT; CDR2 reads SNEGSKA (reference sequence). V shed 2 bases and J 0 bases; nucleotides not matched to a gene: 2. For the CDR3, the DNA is TGCAGTGCTAGACGTAGCGGGAGCTCCTACGAGCAGTACTTC. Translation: CSARRSGSSYEQYF.

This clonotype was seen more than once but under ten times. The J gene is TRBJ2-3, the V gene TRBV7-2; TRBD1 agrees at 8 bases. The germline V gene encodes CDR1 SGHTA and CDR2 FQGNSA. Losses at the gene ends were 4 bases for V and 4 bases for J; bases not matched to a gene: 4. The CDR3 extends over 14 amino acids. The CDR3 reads CASSSPTGADTQYF. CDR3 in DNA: TGTGCCAGCAGCTCCCCGACAGGGGCAGATACGCAGTATTTT.

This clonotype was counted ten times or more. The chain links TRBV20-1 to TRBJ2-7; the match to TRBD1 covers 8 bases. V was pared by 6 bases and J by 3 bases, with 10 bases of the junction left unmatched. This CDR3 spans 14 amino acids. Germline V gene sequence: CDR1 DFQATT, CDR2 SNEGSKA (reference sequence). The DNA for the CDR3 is TGCAGTGCCGACACAGGGGGTGAGGTCTACGAGCAGTACTTC. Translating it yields CSADTGGEVYEQYF.

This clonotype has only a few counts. The CDR3 protein is CSAREGTDLGETQYF. The CDR3 bases are TGCAGTGCTAGAGAGGGGACAGACCTTGGAGAGACCCAGTACTTC. The chain uses TRBV20-1 and TRBJ2-5, with 7 bases fitting TRBD1. Looked up from germline, CDR1 is DFQATT and CDR2 is SNEGSKA (reference sequence). This CDR3 has 15 amino acids. The J segment lost 4 bases and the V segment lost 0 bases, leaving 8 bases of the junction unmatched.

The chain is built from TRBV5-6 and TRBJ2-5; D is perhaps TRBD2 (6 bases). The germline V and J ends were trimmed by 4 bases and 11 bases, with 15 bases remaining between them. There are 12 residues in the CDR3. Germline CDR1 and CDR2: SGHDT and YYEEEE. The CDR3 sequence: CASSRGTPRQYF. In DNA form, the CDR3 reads TGTGCCAGCAGCCGCGGGACGCCCAGGCAGTACTTC.

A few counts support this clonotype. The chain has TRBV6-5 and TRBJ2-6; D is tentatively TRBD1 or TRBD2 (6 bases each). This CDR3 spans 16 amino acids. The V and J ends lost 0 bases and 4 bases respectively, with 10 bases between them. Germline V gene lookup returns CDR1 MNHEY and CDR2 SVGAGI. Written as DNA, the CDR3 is TGTGCCAGCAGTTACTCGAGGGGGGCGGGGGCCAACGTCCTGACTTTC. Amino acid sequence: CASSYSRGAGANVLTF.

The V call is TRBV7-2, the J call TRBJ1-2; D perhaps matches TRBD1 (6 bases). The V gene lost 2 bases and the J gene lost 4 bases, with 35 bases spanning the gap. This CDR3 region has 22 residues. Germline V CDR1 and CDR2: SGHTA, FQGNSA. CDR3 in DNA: TGTGCCAGCAGCTTATCGGGGGACACCTCGACCCGGACAGAGTTGTACACCTATGGCTACACCTTC. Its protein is CASSLSGDTSTRTELYTYGYTF.

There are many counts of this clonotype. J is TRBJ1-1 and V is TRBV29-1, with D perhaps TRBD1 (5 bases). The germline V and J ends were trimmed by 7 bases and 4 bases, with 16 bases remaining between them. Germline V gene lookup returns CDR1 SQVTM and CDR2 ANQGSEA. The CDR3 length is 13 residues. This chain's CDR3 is CSAQGVKGTEAFF. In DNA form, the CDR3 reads TGCAGCGCCCAGGGAGTCAAGGGCACTGAAGCTTTCTTT.

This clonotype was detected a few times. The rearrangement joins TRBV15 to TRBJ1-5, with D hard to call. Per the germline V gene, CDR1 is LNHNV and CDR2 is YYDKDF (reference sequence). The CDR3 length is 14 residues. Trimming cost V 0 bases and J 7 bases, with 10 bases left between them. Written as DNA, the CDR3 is TGTGCCACCAGCAGAGATCGGACGAGGCAGCCCCAGCATTTT. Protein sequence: CATSRDRTRQPQHF.